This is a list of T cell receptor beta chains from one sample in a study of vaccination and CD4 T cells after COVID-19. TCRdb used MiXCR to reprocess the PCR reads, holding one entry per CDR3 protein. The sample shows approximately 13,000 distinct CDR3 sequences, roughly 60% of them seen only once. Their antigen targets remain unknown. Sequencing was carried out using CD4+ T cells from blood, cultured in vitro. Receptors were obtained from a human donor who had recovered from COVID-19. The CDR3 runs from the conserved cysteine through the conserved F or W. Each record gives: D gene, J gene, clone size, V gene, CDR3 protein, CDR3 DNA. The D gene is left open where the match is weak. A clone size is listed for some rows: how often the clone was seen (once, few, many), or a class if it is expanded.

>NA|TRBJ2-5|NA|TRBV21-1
CASSKVILAEETQYF
TGTGCCAGCAGCAAAGTAATCCTAGCGGAAGAGACCCAGTACTTC
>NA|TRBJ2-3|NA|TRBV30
CAWKASGTDTQYF
TGTGCCTGGAAGGCTAGCGGCACAGATACGCAGTATTTT
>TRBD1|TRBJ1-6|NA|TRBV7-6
CASSLENRGQRGSPLHF
TGTGCCAGCAGCCTCGAGAACAGGGGCCAAAGGGGTTCACCCCTCCACTTT
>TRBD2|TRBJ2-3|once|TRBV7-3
CASSSGLDTDTQYF
TGTGCCAGCAGCTCGGGACTAGACACAGATACGCAGTATTTT
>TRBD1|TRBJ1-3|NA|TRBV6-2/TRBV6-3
CASRPGGSGNTIYF
TGTGCCAGCAGGCCAGGGGGCTCTGGAAACACCATATATTTT
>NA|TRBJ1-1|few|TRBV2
CASTVIATEAFF
TGTGCCAGCACCGTGATAGCCACTGAAGCTTTCTTT
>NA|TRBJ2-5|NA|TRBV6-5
CASSYGRAETLETQYF
TGTGCCAGCAGTTACGGGAGAGCGGAGACGTTGGAGACCCAGTACTTC
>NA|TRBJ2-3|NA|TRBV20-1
CSANRPRDQATDTQYF
TGCAGTGCTAACCGACCCCGAGACCAAGCCACAGATACGCAGTATTTT
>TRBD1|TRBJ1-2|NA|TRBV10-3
CAIRAGGQGYGYTF
TGTGCCATCAGGGCAGGGGGGCAAGGGTATGGCTACACCTTC
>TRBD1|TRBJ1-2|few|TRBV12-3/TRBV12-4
CASSLQGARDGYTF
TGTGCCAGCAGTCTCCAGGGGGCGCGGGATGGCTACACCTTC